A single sample gave rise to the 26 T cell receptor beta chains below, sequenced in a study of blood T cell repertoires in COVID-19. The repertoire was sequenced with immunoSEQ multiplex PCR; TCRdb's copy has only in-frame clones and lacks some. This table holds fewer than 80,000 clones, approximately 80% found once. Sequencing was carried out using peripheral blood. These receptors all come from a man in his forties or fifties with COVID-19, enrolled during active disease.

The chain uses TRBV18 and TRBJ2-7; 7 nucleotides align to TRBD1. CDR3 length equals 14 residues. Trimming removed 3 bases from V and 5 bases from J; junction bases left unmatched: 7. Germline CDR1 and CDR2: KGHSH and LQKENI. CDR3 amino acids: CASSPGRGKNEQYF. DNA of the CDR3: TGTGCCAGCTCACCCGGCAGGGGGAAGAACGAGCAGTACTTC.

V usage is TRBV7-2 and J usage is TRBJ2-3, with D hard to call. V was cut by 2 bases and J by 0 bases, with 3 bases left in between. The germline V gene has CDR1 SGHTA and CDR2 FQGNSA. This CDR3 comprises 13 residues. CDR3 bases: TGTGCCAGCAGCTTACCGAGCACAGATACGCAGTATTTT. It translates to CASSLPSTDTQYF.

The V and J genes are TRBV6-4 and TRBJ2-2, with D perhaps TRBD2 (5 bases). Between the trimmed V and J ends, which lost 2 bases and 5 bases, there was a span of 6 bases. Per germline, CDR1 MRHNA and CDR2 SNTAGT. The CDR3 consists of 13 residues. DNA for the CDR3: TGTGCCAGCAGTGACAGGGAGACCGGGGAGCTGTTTTTT. It specifies CASSDRETGELFF.

The gene calls are TRBV5-1 and TRBJ2-7, with D tentatively TRBD1 (5 bases). The length of the CDR3 is 15 residues. Germline V gene sequence: CDR1 SGHRS, CDR2 YFSETQ. Trimming stripped 7 bases from V and 2 bases from J, with 19 bases between. The CDR3 region has the DNA TGCGCCAGCGGATCCCGTGCTGACAGTACCTACGAGCAGTACTTC. As protein: CASGSRADSTYEQYF.

The V call is TRBV19, the J call TRBJ1-2; a weak D match, TRBD1 (6 bases). V dropped 6 bases and J dropped 2 bases, with 13 bases sitting between them. The CDR3 length is 14 residues. Germline CDR1 reads LNHDA; CDR2 reads SQIVND (reference sequence). The CDR3 DNA reads as TGTGCCAGTAGGAGGACAGCTGAAAACTATGGCTACACCTTC. This sequence encodes CASRRTAENYGYTF.

V usage is TRBV5-1 and J usage is TRBJ1-5, with 8 bases matching TRBD1. Looked up from germline, CDR1 is SGHRS and CDR2 is YFSETQ. The CDR3 length is 15 residues. With 4 bases clipped from V and 2 bases from J, the junction kept 5 bases outside the gene matches. CDR3 loop: CASSPQGQGNQPQHF. CDR3 in DNA: TGCGCCAGCAGCCCCCAGGGACAGGGCAATCAGCCCCAGCATTTT.

This clone has just one count. The chain employs TRBV6-2 or TRBV6-3 and TRBJ1-1; 7 nucleotides align to TRBD1. With 0 bases clipped from V and 3 bases from J, the junction kept 13 bases outside the gene matches. CDR1 and CDR2 (germline): MNHEY, SVGEGT. This CDR3 has 18 amino acids. Written as DNA, the CDR3 is TGTGCCAGCAGTTACTCGGTCGAAGACAACAGGGGCTACACTGAAGCTTTCTTT. It yields the protein CASSYSVEDNRGYTEAFF.

The rearrangement uses TRBV11-2 and TRBJ2-1, with D possibly being TRBD2 (5 bases). The CDR3 runs 12 residues. The germline gives CDR1 SGHAT, CDR2 FQNNGV. Trimming stripped 6 bases from V and 8 bases from J, with 11 bases between. Here the CDR3 reads CASRSERDEQFF. DNA of the CDR3: TGTGCCAGCAGGTCAGAGAGGGATGAGCAGTTCTTC. Looking up the rest from reference TRBV11-2 and TRBJ2-1 gives the full variable domain: EAGVAQSPRYKIIEKRQSVAFWCNPISGHATLYWYQQILGQGPKLLIQFQNNGVVDDSQLPKDRFSAERLKGVDSTLKIQPAKLEDSAVYLCASRSERDEQFFGPGTRLTVL.

The rearrangement uses TRBV27 and TRBJ2-1; D is uncertain. In germline, CDR1 is MNHEY, CDR2 SMNVEV (reference sequence). The V gene lost 7 bases and the J gene lost 10 bases, with 11 bases spanning the gap. This CDR3 comprises 11 residues. The CDR3 protein is CASTISGEQFF. Here the CDR3 DNA reads TGTGCCAGCACAATCTCCGGGGAGCAGTTCTTC.

This clone was seen only once. This chain links TRBV10-3 with TRBJ2-3, with TRBD2 matching over 9 bases. Germline V CDR1 and CDR2: ENHRY, SYGVKD. Trimming removed 4 bases from V and 5 bases from J; junction bases left unmatched: 4. This CDR3 contains 14 residues. DNA for the CDR3: TGTGCCATCAGTGGAGAGCGGGGGGTAGATACGCAGTATTTT. The encoded protein is CAISGERGVDTQYF.

The gene calls are TRBV7-3 and TRBJ2-3, with D unclear. The CDR3 extends over 14 amino acids. V lost 1 base and J 2 bases, leaving 7 bases between the germline ends. Germline loops: CDR1 SGHTA, CDR2 FQGTGA. The CDR3 is CASSLNPNTDTQYF. The CDR3 DNA is TGTGCCAGCAGCTTAAATCCAAACACAGATACGCAGTATTTT.

The chain has TRBV30 and TRBJ2-2, with 10 bases lining up with TRBD2. CDR1 is GTSNPN, CDR2 SVGIG, per germline (reference sequence). The CDR3 is 15 residues long. V shed 3 bases, J shed 5 bases, and the junction held 6 bases outside the gene matches. CDR3 in DNA: TGTGCCTGGAGGGGTCTAGCGGGGGTTACCGGGGAGCTGTTTTTT. Residues: CAWRGLAGVTGELFF.

The chain recombines TRBV28 with TRBJ1-2, with D possibly matching TRBD1 (6 bases). Germline CDR1 and CDR2: MDHEN and SYDVKM. V lost 4 bases and J lost 0, with 12 bases in between. The CDR3 is 15 residues long. CDR3 in amino acids: CASSSPGAANYGYTF. The DNA of the CDR3 is TGTGCCAGCAGTTCCCCAGGGGCAGCTAACTATGGCTACACCTTC.

V is TRBV7-9 and J is TRBJ2-5; 7 bases map to TRBD1. The CDR3 covers 16 residues. V was clipped by 1 base and J by 2 bases; unmatched bases: 7. The germline V gene encodes CDR1 SEHNR and CDR2 FQNEAQ (reference sequence). The CDR3 DNA reads TGTGCCAGCAGCTTAGTTTTGGGACAGACGCAAGAGACCCAGTACTTC. It specifies CASSLVLGQTQETQYF.

The chain carries TRBV6-2 or TRBV6-3 and TRBJ1-1; the D gene is possibly TRBD1 (5 bases). The CDR3 loop spans 17 amino acids. CDR1 and CDR2 (germline): MNHEY, SVGEGT. The ends were cut back, 4 bases at V and 0 bases at J, with 18 bases in the middle. The CDR3 coding sequence is TGTGCCAGCAGTTTTGCAGACAGCCAGAGAATGAACACTGAAGCTTTCTTT. Its translation: CASSFADSQRMNTEAFF.

Worth noting for this clone: The junction departs from the called germline gene at one end, perhaps through a read error. The V call is TRBV4-1, the J call TRBJ2-7; 13 bases are shared with TRBD2. Germline values: CDR1 MGHRA, CDR2 YSYEKL. CDR3 length: 22 amino acids. The CDR3 DNA sequence: TGCGCCAGCAGCAAAGAAGTAGCGCAGAGACTAGCGGGGGGCCGTGAGTGGAACGAGCAGTACTTC. Translation: CASSKEVAQRLAGGREWNEQYF.

This clone was recorded only once. The CDR3 bases are TGTGCCAGCAGCTTACGAGGGAGGGTAAGAGGAGAGACCCAGTACTTC. Its protein product is CASSLRGRVRGETQYF. The V and J genes are TRBV11-2 and TRBJ2-5; 7 bases align to TRBD2. CDR1 and CDR2 from the germline V gene are SGHAT and FQNNGV. CDR3 length equals 16 residues. V gave up 2 bases and J gave up 4 bases; unmatched junction bases: 10.

The chain has TRBV19 and TRBJ2-1; maybe TRBD1 (6 bases). This CDR3 is 15 amino acids long. Per the germline V gene, CDR1 is LNHDA and CDR2 is SQIVND (reference sequence). Trimming took off 3 bases at V and 5 bases at J, with 14 bases between the two ends. The CDR3 coding sequence is TGTGCCAGTAGTATTCACCGGGACAAGAACAATGAGCAGTTCTTC. This sequence encodes CASSIHRDKNNEQFF.

J is TRBJ2-1 and V is TRBV7-6; possible D gene TRBD2, 5 bases. Germline values: CDR1 SGHVS, CDR2 FNYEAQ. The CDR3 has 16 amino acids. Between the trimmed V and J ends, which lost 5 bases and 4 bases, there was a span of 18 bases. The CDR3 loop reads CASSLSTIRGYNEQFF. CDR3 DNA: TGTGCCAGCAGCCTCTCGACTATCCGTGGGTACAATGAGCAGTTCTTC.

The genes are TRBV25-1 and TRBJ2-2; no reliable D call. This CDR3 has 14 amino acids. V was shortened by 0 bases and J by 4 bases, with 6 bases between the two germline ends. CDR1 and CDR2 from the germline V gene are MGHDK and SYGVNS. CDR3 sequence reads: CASSEYLSTGELFF. The CDR3 DNA reads as TGTGCCAGCAGTGAATATCTGTCCACCGGGGAGCTGTTTTTT.

This chain connects TRBV6-5 to TRBJ1-2; 9 nucleotides match TRBD1. Germline V gene data show CDR1 as MNHEY and CDR2 as SVGAGI. J gave up 2 bases and V 6 bases, and 4 bases lay outside the gene matches. This CDR3 contains 14 residues. CDR3 bases: TGTGCCAGCAGAACACAGGGGGCCAACTATGGCTACACCTTC. It translates to CASRTQGANYGYTF.

This chain uses TRBV10-3 with TRBJ2-4; the match to TRBD2 covers 9 bases. Germline V gives CDR1 ENHRY, CDR2 SYGVKD. Germline trimming cut 5 bases from V and 2 bases from J; bases unmatched to any gene: 4. The CDR3 sequence is 15 residues long. CDR3 region: CAISSLAGSKNIQYF. Written as DNA, the CDR3 is TGTGCCATCAGTTCGCTAGCGGGGTCCAAAAACATTCAGTACTTC.

CDR3 amino acids: CSALTAYEQYF. CDR3 DNA: TGCAGTGCCCTGACAGCCTACGAGCAGTACTTC. The chain is built from TRBV20-1 and TRBJ2-7, with a tentative D call TRBD1 (5 bases). Germline assignment: CDR1 DFQATT and CDR2 SNEGSKA (reference sequence). The CDR3 extends over 11 amino acids. Trimming pared 6 bases from V and 2 bases from J, leaving 8 bases between.

This clone was picked up one time. The chain's CDR3 is CASSVAAGGLLDTQYF. DNA of the CDR3: TGTGCCAGCAGCGTAGCCGCGGGGGGGCTACTCGATACGCAGTATTTT. The chain links TRBV9 to TRBJ2-3; 9 bases are shared with TRBD2. Germline CDR1 reads SGDLS; CDR2 reads YYNGEE. Trimming at V came to 0 bases and at J to 6 bases, leaving 8 bases not matched to a gene. There are 16 residues in the CDR3.

The genes are TRBV5-4 and TRBJ1-5; TRBD1 might be the D (6 bases). Germline assignment: CDR1 SGHNT and CDR2 YYREEE (reference sequence). V was cut by 4 bases and J by 5 bases, with 10 bases left in between. The CDR3 length is 13 residues. DNA of the CDR3: TGTGCCAGCAGCACGGACAGCCATCAGCCCCAGCATTTT. It is translated as CASSTDSHQPQHF. The full variable domain, its missing parts supplied by reference TRBV5-4 and TRBJ1-5, is ETGVTQSPTHLIKTRGQQVTLRCSSQSGHNTVSWYQQALGQGPQFIFQYYREEENGRGNFPPRFSGLQFPNYSSELNVNALELDDSALYLCASSTDSHQPQHFGDGTRLSIL.

The V gene is TRBV10-3, the J gene TRBJ1-2; D is possibly TRBD1 (6 bases). The CDR3 is 14 residues long. The germline V and J ends were trimmed by 6 bases and 1 base, with 12 bases remaining between them. Germline V gene sequence: CDR1 ENHRY, CDR2 SYGVKD. CDR3 in DNA: TGTGCCATCAGCCCACAGGGAGATAACTATGGCTACACCTTC. Amino acid sequence: CAISPQGDNYGYTF.